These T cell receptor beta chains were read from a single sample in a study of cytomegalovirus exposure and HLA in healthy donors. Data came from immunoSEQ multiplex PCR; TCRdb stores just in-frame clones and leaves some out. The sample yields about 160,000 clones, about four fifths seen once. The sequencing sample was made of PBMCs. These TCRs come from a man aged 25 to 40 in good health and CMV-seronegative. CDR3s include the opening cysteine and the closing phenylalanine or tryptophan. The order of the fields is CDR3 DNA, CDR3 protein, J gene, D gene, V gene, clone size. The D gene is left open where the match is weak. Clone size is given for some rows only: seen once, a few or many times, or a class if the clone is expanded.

CDR3 DNA: TGTGCCAGCAGCGCCACAGGGGTCACTGAAGCTTTCTTT; CDR3 protein: CASSATGVTEAFF; J gene: TRBJ1-1; D gene: TRBD1; V gene: TRBV9; clone size: -
CDR3 DNA: TGTGCCAGCAAGGAGGGACAGGGCAACACTGAAGCTTTCTTT; CDR3 protein: CASKEGQGNTEAFF; J gene: TRBJ1-1; D gene: TRBD1; V gene: TRBV6-5; clone size: once
CDR3 DNA: TGTGCCAGCAGCCAAGATCGCCGCAGGGGGTTCTACGAGCAGTACTTC; CDR3 protein: CASSQDRRRGFYEQYF; J gene: TRBJ2-7; D gene: TRBD1; V gene: TRBV14; clone size: once
CDR3 DNA: TGTGCCAGCAGCGTAGGGGTCTCGGGGGACACAGATACGCAGTATTTT; CDR3 protein: CASSVGVSGDTDTQYF; J gene: TRBJ2-3; D gene: -; V gene: TRBV9; clone size: -
CDR3 DNA: TGTGCCTGTCCGGCTGGGAGTGAAAAACTGTTTTTT; CDR3 protein: CACPAGSEKLFF; J gene: TRBJ1-4; D gene: -; V gene: TRBV30; clone size: -
CDR3 DNA: TGTGCCAGCAGCGCTAGCGGGGGTTCCTACAATGAGCAGTTCTTC; CDR3 protein: CASSASGGSYNEQFF; J gene: TRBJ2-1; D gene: TRBD2; V gene: TRBV9; clone size: -
CDR3 DNA: TGTGCCAGCAGTTTACAGGGTATAGGTAACGAGCAGTACTTC; CDR3 protein: CASSLQGIGNEQYF; J gene: TRBJ2-7; D gene: -; V gene: TRBV28; clone size: once
CDR3 DNA: TGCGCCAGCAGCTTGGAAGGGGGACTAGCGGTCGTTATGTTCCGCTCTGGGGCCAACGTCCTGACTTTC; CDR3 protein: CASSLEGGLAVVMFRSGANVLTF; J gene: TRBJ2-6; D gene: TRBD2; V gene: TRBV5-1; clone size: -
CDR3 DNA: TGTGCCAGCAGCGTAGGAGGAGAGACCCAGTACTTC; CDR3 protein: CASSVGGETQYF; J gene: TRBJ2-5; D gene: -; V gene: TRBV9; clone size: -
CDR3 DNA: TGTGCCAGCAGTTTACTGTATCTCGGCGAGCAGTACTTC; CDR3 protein: CASSLLYLGEQYF; J gene: TRBJ2-7; D gene: -; V gene: TRBV27; clone size: -
CDR3 DNA: TGTGCCAGCAGTGGCTTAGCGGGATTCTCCTACGAGCAGTACTTC; CDR3 protein: CASSGLAGFSYEQYF; J gene: TRBJ2-7; D gene: TRBD2; V gene: TRBV25-1; clone size: -
CDR3 DNA: TGCGCCAGCAGCCAAAGGCCCGTGAGAGGAAATTCACCCCTCCACTTT; CDR3 protein: CASSQRPVRGNSPLHF; J gene: TRBJ1-6; D gene: -; V gene: TRBV4-3; clone size: -
CDR3 DNA: TGTGCCAGCATTCTGAGCGAAAAACTGTTTTTT; CDR3 protein: CASILSEKLFF; J gene: TRBJ1-4; D gene: -; V gene: TRBV6-5; clone size: -
CDR3 DNA: TGCGCCAGCAGTGATCCCCGCAGCGGGGGCTACAATGAGCAGTTCTTC; CDR3 protein: CASSDPRSGGYNEQFF; J gene: TRBJ2-1; D gene: TRBD2; V gene: TRBV10-1; clone size: -
CDR3 DNA: TGTGCCAGCAGCTTGGAGGCGGGACTGCATCCCTACGAGCAGTACTTC; CDR3 protein: CASSLEAGLHPYEQYF; J gene: TRBJ2-7; D gene: -; V gene: TRBV5-4; clone size: -
CDR3 DNA: TGTGCCAGCAGCCCCGGGGCTAGCGGGGCATCCCATGAGCAGTTCTTC; CDR3 protein: CASSPGASGASHEQFF; J gene: TRBJ2-1; D gene: TRBD2; V gene: TRBV5-4; clone size: -
CDR3 DNA: TGTGCCAGCAGCATGACAGGGGGGAGCACTGAAGCTTTCTTT; CDR3 protein: CASSMTGGSTEAFF; J gene: TRBJ1-1; D gene: TRBD1; V gene: TRBV7-8; clone size: once
CDR3 DNA: TGTGCCAGCAGCTCAAGTGGGACAGGCTACACTGAAGCTTTCTTT; CDR3 protein: CASSSSGTGYTEAFF; J gene: TRBJ1-1; D gene: TRBD1; V gene: TRBV9; clone size: -
CDR3 DNA: TGTGCCAGCAGTTACACAGGGGTCCATGGCTACACCTTC; CDR3 protein: CASSYTGVHGYTF; J gene: TRBJ1-2; D gene: TRBD1; V gene: TRBV6-5; clone size: -
CDR3 DNA: TGTGCCAGCAGTGAAGGATTCGTGGGGGCGGAAGCTTTCTTT; CDR3 protein: CASSEGFVGAEAFF; J gene: TRBJ1-1; D gene: -; V gene: TRBV6-4; clone size: -
CDR3 DNA: TGTGCCAGCAGCTTCGACAGGGACTACGAGCAGTACTTC; CDR3 protein: CASSFDRDYEQYF; J gene: TRBJ2-7; D gene: TRBD1; V gene: TRBV13; clone size: -
CDR3 DNA: TGTGCCAGCAGCTTAGAAGGCAGGGCGTCCGGGGAGCTGTTTTTT; CDR3 protein: CASSLEGRASGELFF; J gene: TRBJ2-2; D gene: -; V gene: TRBV7-8; clone size: -